This T cell receptor beta chain was captured by sequencing in a study of T cell responses to AZD1222 COVID-19 vaccine. Generated by immunoSEQ multiplex PCR, the TCRdb table keeps only in-frame clones and is missing some. The profile shows more than 150,000 clones, about nine tenths of them singletons. V trimming: 4 bases; J trimming: 10 bases; junction bases outside the gene matches: 9. This CDR3 has 15 amino acids. Germline V lookup: CDR1 LNHDA, CDR2 SQIVND (reference sequence). Sequenced material: peripheral blood, taken on day 0 of AZD1222 vaccination. This receptor was taken from an adult in good health. V gene TRBV19 combines with J gene TRBJ1-6, with TRBD1 identical over 8 bases. As DNA, the CDR3 is TGTGCCAGTAGTAGCCAGGGGGCCGCACAATCACCCCTCCACTTT. Encoded protein: CASSSQGAAQSPLHF.